The present TCR beta chain was sequenced within a study of identical twins. General study findings and limits: Analyses of zero insertions could be partly confounded by invariant MAIT and iNKT cells.

CDR3 length: 15 residues. V lost 5 bases and J lost 12; bases outside the gene matches: 13. Germline loops: CDR1 LNHDA, CDR2 SQIVND (reference sequence). This clonotype is a singleton in its sample. Its cognate antigen is unknown. In TCRdb, the 5' RACE reads were re-called with MiXCR into one record per CDR3 protein. The repertoire holds approximately 1.8 million distinct CDR3 sequences, with about 30% as singletons. Sequencing was carried out using cord blood. The chain carries TRBV19 and TRBJ2-1; 10 bases fit TRBD2. This sequence originates from a newborn girl in good health. In DNA form, the CDR3 reads TGTGCCAGTAGTGATCTCCAACTAGCGGGATCTGGGCAGTTCTTC. Its protein is CASSDLQLAGSGQFF.